The 26 T cell receptor beta chains in this list originate from one sample, sequenced in a study of blood T cell repertoires in COVID-19. Sequencing used immunoSEQ multiplex PCR; TCRdb keeps in-frame clones, though not all of them. The sample has almost 400,000 clones, approximately 88% seen once. The sample taken for sequencing was PBMCs or T cells enriched from blood (not recorded which). All receptors come from a woman in her 30s with acute COVID-19.

This chain connects TRBV7-6 to TRBJ1-2; tentative D call: TRBD1 (6 bases). Trimming removed 5 bases from V and 4 bases from J, with 17 bases in between. Per germline, CDR1 SGHVS and CDR2 FNYEAQ. There are 15 residues in the CDR3. The CDR3 loop reads CASSPSAGQFYGYTF. The CDR3 DNA follows: TGTGCCAGCAGCCCAAGTGCAGGACAGTTCTATGGCTACACCTTC.

In nucleotides, the CDR3 is TGTGCCAGCAGCCTCGCCCGAACAGGGGACCGGTATAGCAATCAGCCCCAGCATTTT. Amino acids: CASSLARTGDRYSNQPQHF. This chain links TRBV6-2 or TRBV6-3 with TRBJ1-5, with 7 bases matching TRBD1. The V gene's germline CDR1 is MNHEY and CDR2 SVGEGT. Trimming at V came to 6 bases and at J to 0 bases, leaving 17 bases not matched to a gene. CDR3 length: 19 amino acids.

The rearrangement joins TRBV7-3 to TRBJ1-1, with 8 bases matching TRBD1. The CDR3 is made up of 15 amino acids. The germline gives CDR1 SGHTA, CDR2 FQGTGA. Germline trimming cut 5 bases from V and 3 bases from J; bases unmatched to any gene: 8. CDR3 protein: CASSPGQGVDTEAFF. CDR3 in DNA: TGTGCCAGCAGCCCCGGACAGGGAGTAGACACTGAAGCTTTCTTT.

This chain connects TRBV30 to TRBJ1-1, with TRBD1 as a possible D gene (5 bases). There are 13 residues in the CDR3. The germline V and J ends were trimmed by 3 bases and 2 bases, with 10 bases remaining between them. CDR1 GTSNPN and CDR2 SVGIG come from the germline V gene (reference sequence). DNA of the CDR3: TGTGCCTGGAGACAGGAAAGCAACACTGAAGCTTTCTTT. Its translation: CAWRQESNTEAFF. Together with reference TRBV30 and TRBJ1-1, the CDR3 gives the full variable domain: SQTIHQWPATLVQPVGSPLSLECTVEGTSNPNLYWYRQAAGRGLQLLFYSVGIGQISSEVPQNLSASRPQDRQFILSSKKLLLSDSGFYLCAWRQESNTEAFFGQGTRLTVV.

This chain connects TRBV9 to TRBJ2-5; 9 nucleotides line up with TRBD2. CDR3 size: 15 residues. Germline CDR1 is SGDLS and CDR2 is YYNGEE. J gave up 3 bases and V 0 bases, and 3 bases lay outside the gene matches. DNA of the CDR3: TGTGCCAGCAGCGTAGGTAGCGGGAGCGAAGAGACCCAGTACTTC. Protein product: CASSVGSGSEETQYF. The full variable domain, with the rest looked up from reference TRBV9 and TRBJ2-5, is DSGVTQTPKHLITATGQRVTLRCSPRSGDLSVYWYQQSLDQGLQFLIQYYNGEERAKGNILERFSAQQFPDLHSELNLSSLELGDSALYFCASSVGSGSEETQYFGPGTRLLVL.

The genes are TRBV13 and TRBJ2-7; unclear D gene. This CDR3 has 13 amino acids. Deletions cut 1 base from V and 1 base from J, with 5 bases between. Looked up from germline, CDR1 is PRHDT and CDR2 is FYEKMQ (reference sequence). CDR3 region: CASSLDSSYEQYF. CDR3 bases: TGTGCCAGCAGCTTAGACAGTTCCTACGAGCAGTACTTC.

This chain links TRBV7-3 with TRBJ1-1; no definite D call. Germline CDR1 reads SGHTA; CDR2 reads FQGTGA. The CDR3 consists of 14 residues. V lost 5 bases and J lost 1, with 11 bases in between. CDR3 coding DNA: TGTGCCAGCAGCCTTTATGGGCCGAACACTGAAGCTTTCTTT. Residues: CASSLYGPNTEAFF.

The gene calls are TRBV7-8 and TRBJ1-2, with a tentative D call TRBD1 (6 bases). The germline CDR1 and CDR2 sequences are SGHVS and FQNEAQ. The V and J ends lost 5 bases and 0 bases respectively, with 22 bases between them. The CDR3 consists of 18 residues. The CDR3 DNA reads as TGTGCCAGCAGCCCCATGATCCTACCGGGACACTCTAACTATGGCTACACCTTC. The encoded protein is CASSPMILPGHSNYGYTF.

In nucleotides, the CDR3 is TGTGCCAGCAGCTCCCTCGGGGGGGGGCCGGAAAAACTGTTTTTT. It encodes CASSSLGGGPEKLFF. The chain combines TRBV7-2 with TRBJ1-4; perhaps TRBD1 as D (6 bases). Germline loops: CDR1 SGHTA, CDR2 FQGNSA. Trimming left V 4 bases short and J 8 bases short, with 17 bases between. The CDR3 has 15 amino acids.

This sequence joins TRBV25-1 and TRBJ1-5; TRBD1 agrees at 9 bases. The CDR3 is 15 amino acids. Germline-derived CDR1 and CDR2 are MGHDK and SYGVNS. After removal of 6 bases from V and 4 bases from J, the junction contained 7 bases not matched to a gene. The CDR3 sequence is CASSGGTGSNQPQHF. In nucleotides, the CDR3 is TGTGCCAGCAGCGGGGGGACAGGGAGTAATCAGCCCCAGCATTTT.

The J gene is TRBJ2-1, the V gene TRBV29-1; TRBD1 aligns across 9 bases. Germline CDR1 and CDR2: SQVTM and ANQGSEA. V lost 3 bases to trimming and J lost 5 bases; unmatched junction nucleotides: 8. CDR3 size: 15 residues. Here the CDR3 reads CSVDPGTGNHNEQFF. CDR3 sequence (DNA): TGCAGCGTTGACCCCGGGACAGGGAATCACAATGAGCAGTTCTTC.

V is TRBV6-5 and J is TRBJ2-1; 12 nucleotides agree with TRBD2. Losses at the gene ends were 7 bases for V and 4 bases for J; bases not matched to a gene: 2. The CDR3 has 14 residues. Per germline, CDR1 MNHEY and CDR2 SVGAGI. The CDR3 sequence is CASMLAGGYNEQFF. Here the CDR3 DNA reads TGTGCCAGCATGCTAGCGGGGGGGTACAATGAGCAGTTCTTC.

This chain connects TRBV6-1 to TRBJ2-1; 7 nucleotides match TRBD1. Germline assignment: CDR1 MNHNS and CDR2 SASEGT. This CDR3 has 16 amino acids. With V trimmed by 4 bases and J by 4 bases, 10 bases remained unmatched. The CDR3 region is CASSVSRGLMYNEQFF. CDR3 coding DNA: TGTGCCAGCAGTGTCTCGAGGGGGCTGATGTACAATGAGCAGTTCTTC.

The chain links TRBV2 to TRBJ1-4, with a weak D call TRBD1 (6 bases). CDR3 length equals 15 residues. V lost 5 bases, J lost 5 bases, and 15 bases lay in between. The germline V gene has CDR1 SNHLY and CDR2 FYNNEI. DNA of the CDR3: TGTGCCAGCAGTCCCGGGGGGGCATTGAATGAAAAACTGTTTTTT. As protein: CASSPGGALNEKLFF.

The sample holds one count of this clone. The chain links TRBV4-1 to TRBJ1-4; D may be TRBD1 (6 bases). V dropped 0 bases and J dropped 8 bases, with 16 bases sitting between them. Per the germline V gene, CDR1 is MGHRA and CDR2 is YSYEKL. There are 16 residues in the CDR3. The CDR3 bases are TGCGCCAGCAGCCAAGATTTTCGGGACACTCGCGAAAAACTGTTTTTT. Amino acid sequence: CASSQDFRDTREKLFF.

In nucleotides, the CDR3 is TGTGCCAGCAGCCCGTCCGGGGAAAGACGGGAAAAACTGTTTTTT. Its protein is CASSPSGERREKLFF. The V call is TRBV7-9, the J call TRBJ1-4, with D unclear. Germline V gene data show CDR1 as SEHNR and CDR2 as FQNEAQ (reference sequence). The ends were cut back, 5 bases at V and 8 bases at J, with 18 bases in the middle. The CDR3 extends over 15 amino acids.

The chain is built from TRBV2 and TRBJ2-7, with D tentatively TRBD2 (5 bases). The V and J ends lost 0 bases and 0 bases respectively, with 9 bases between them. The CDR3 consists of 15 residues. Germline V gene lookup returns CDR1 SNHLY and CDR2 FYNNEI. CDR3 nucleotides: TGTGCCAGCAGTGAAGCTTGGGAGACCTCCTACGAGCAGTACTTC. Protein sequence: CASSEAWETSYEQYF. The whole variable domain, remainder taken from reference TRBV2 and TRBJ2-7, is EPEVTQTPSHQVTQMGQEVILRCVPISNHLYFYWYRQILGQKVEFLVSFYNNEISEKSEIFDDQFSVERPDGSNFTLKIRSTKLEDSAMYFCASSEAWETSYEQYFGPGTRLTVT.

A few counts support this clone. The chain uses TRBV6-6 and TRBJ1-1; tentatively, D is TRBD1 (6 bases). CDR3 length: 12 residues. Germline CDR1 reads MNHNY; CDR2 reads SVGAGI (reference sequence). Trimming left V 0 bases short and J 7 bases short, with 6 bases between. The CDR3 protein is CASSYSTGEAFF. CDR3 in DNA: TGTGCCAGCAGTTACTCGACAGGTGAAGCTTTCTTT.

A few counts support this clone. The chain recombines TRBV6-1 with TRBJ1-1; D is ambiguous. Germline V gene data show CDR1 as MNHNS and CDR2 as SASEGT. The CDR3 is 13 residues long. Trimming cost V 2 bases and J 1 base, with 5 bases left between them. CDR3 DNA: TGTGCCAGCAGTGAATTGGCGAACACTGAAGCTTTCTTT. The encoded protein is CASSELANTEAFF.

The rearrangement uses TRBV5-1 and TRBJ1-6; possibly TRBD1 for D (6 bases). V lost 5 bases to trimming and J lost 6 bases, with 12 bases between them. Per the germline V gene, CDR1 is SGHRS and CDR2 is YFSETQ. The CDR3 totals 14 residues. The CDR3 region is CASREGVSNSPLHF. The CDR3 DNA reads TGCGCCAGCAGAGAGGGGGTTTCTAATTCACCCCTCCACTTT.

The V gene is TRBV20-1, the J gene TRBJ1-2; unclear D gene. Looked up from germline, CDR1 is DFQATT and CDR2 is SNEGSKA (reference sequence). The ends were cut back, 8 bases at V and 5 bases at J, with 6 bases in the middle. The CDR3 has 9 amino acids. The CDR3 here is CSPTYGYTF. DNA of the CDR3: TGCAGTCCCACTTATGGCTACACCTTC.

This chain uses TRBV6-5 with TRBJ2-3; perhaps TRBD1 as D (6 bases). Germline assignment: CDR1 MNHEY and CDR2 SVGAGI. The CDR3 extends over 13 amino acids. Trimming took off 8 bases at V and 3 bases at J, with 12 bases between the two ends. The CDR3 DNA sequence: TGTGCCAGCCAACAGGGTCGGACAGATACGCAGTATTTT. It encodes CASQQGRTDTQYF.

The chain is built from TRBV3-1 (or the pseudogene TRBV3-2) and TRBJ1-6; D is unclear. The CDR3 extends over 12 amino acids. Trimming took 3 bases from V and 8 from J, leaving 5 bases between them. Germline-derived CDR1 and CDR2 are LGHDT and YNNKEL (reference sequence). CDR3 region: CASSQAHSPLHF. The CDR3 coding sequence is TGTGCCAGCAGCCAGGCTCATTCACCCCTCCACTTT.

This rearrangement joins TRBV4-1 to TRBJ2-7; 12 nucleotides match TRBD2. Germline CDR1 and CDR2: MGHRA and YSYEKL. Trimming at V came to 2 bases and at J to 3 bases, leaving 8 bases not matched to a gene. This CDR3 contains 17 residues. The CDR3 loop is CASSQLGLAGGLYEQYF. The CDR3 region has the DNA TGCGCCAGCAGCCAACTGGGGCTAGCGGGGGGGCTCTACGAGCAGTACTTC.

The J gene is TRBJ1-6, the V gene TRBV7-2; the D is unclear. The CDR3 consists of 13 residues. V was shortened by 6 bases and J by 4 bases, with 7 bases between the two germline ends. The germline gives CDR1 SGHTA, CDR2 FQGNSA. The CDR3 reads CASSSGYNSPLHF. The DNA of the CDR3 is TGTGCCAGCAGTTCGGGGTATAATTCACCCCTCCACTTT. Supplemented by reference TRBV7-2 and TRBJ1-6, the full variable domain reads GAGVSQSPSNKVTEKGKDVELRCDPISGHTALYWYRQSLGQGLEFLIYFQGNSAPDKSGLPSDRFSAERTGGSVSTLTIQRTQQEDSAVYLCASSSGYNSPLHFGNGTRLTVT.

The CDR3 protein is CASSLTLTGGGYEQYF. In DNA form, the CDR3 reads TGCGCCAGCAGCCTAACCCTTACAGGGGGGGGCTACGAGCAGTACTTC. This chain connects TRBV4-1 to TRBJ2-7; perhaps TRBD1 as D (8 bases). CDR1 is MGHRA, CDR2 YSYEKL, per germline. The CDR3 loop spans 16 amino acids. Trimming stripped 4 bases from V and 3 bases from J, with 19 bases between.